This TCR beta chain was documented in a study of T-cell memory formation after mild COVID-19. This clonotype was found many times. The antigen is unknown. CDR1 and CDR2 (germline): SEHNR, FQNEAQ (reference sequence). V gave up 0 bases and J gave up 3 bases, with 9 bases separating them. This CDR3 has 14 amino acids. TCRdb re-derived calls from the 5' RACE reads in MiXCR, one entry per CDR3 protein. The data contain approximately 180,000 distinct CDR3 sequences, more than 15% of them singletons. Study-level points and caveats: A balance of CD4 and CD8 characterized clones contracting day 15 to 85, whereas later expanders leaned CD4+.

Sample: PBMCs or a T cell subset sorted from them (not recorded which). The chain joins TRBV7-9 to TRBJ2-7; D might be TRBD1 (5 bases). The receptor's source is an adult woman who had mild COVID-19 (a few samples of this study predate the infection). Cell type and time point are not known. CDR3 loop: CASSLAVGLYEQYF. DNA for the CDR3: TGTGCCAGCAGCTTAGCTGTGGGGCTCTACGAGCAGTACTTC.